Shown below are 27 T cell receptor beta chains from a single sample sequenced in a study of cytomegalovirus exposure and HLA in healthy donors. Researchers ran the PCR with 60 Vbeta and 13 Jbeta primers. Data came from immunoSEQ multiplex PCR; TCRdb stores just in-frame clones and leaves some out. The profile shows over 75,000 clones, roughly 80% of them singletons. The specimen sequenced was PBMCs. These receptors all stem from a man aged 50-60 years in good health and CMV-seropositive.

The V and J genes are TRBV27 and TRBJ2-1, with TRBD1 identical over 8 bases. J lost 3 bases, V lost 6 bases, and 16 bases had no gene match. Germline V gives CDR1 MNHEY, CDR2 SMNVEV (reference sequence). This CDR3 spans 18 amino acids. For the CDR3, the DNA is TGTGCCAGCAGACCCGCTAGGGACAGGCAAACTTACTACAATGAGCAGTTCTTC. Its protein is CASRPARDRQTYYNEQFF.

V usage is TRBV15 and J usage is TRBJ1-1, with D maybe TRBD1 (6 bases). CDR1 LNHNV and CDR2 YYDKDF come from the germline V gene (reference sequence). The V gene lost 0 bases and the J gene lost 4 bases, with 9 bases spanning the gap. This CDR3 spans 14 amino acids. CDR3 in amino acids: CATSREAGATEAFF. The CDR3 DNA sequence: TGTGCCACCAGCAGAGAAGCGGGGGCCACTGAAGCTTTCTTT.

The rearrangement uses TRBV5-1 and TRBJ2-1; TRBD2 aligns across 9 bases. Germline V lookup: CDR1 SGHRS, CDR2 YFSETQ. The CDR3 totals 15 residues. V gave up 2 bases and J gave up 2 bases; unmatched junction bases: 2. The CDR3 sequence is CASSFAGGAYNEQFF. CDR3 nucleotides: TGCGCCAGCAGCTTTGCGGGGGGGGCCTACAATGAGCAGTTCTTC.

This chain connects TRBV4-2 to TRBJ2-5, with a tentative D call TRBD2 (7 bases). Germline lookup yields CDR1 LGHNA and CDR2 YNFKEQ. The CDR3 spans 15 residues. Trimming left V 4 bases short and J 3 bases short, with 15 bases between. Here the CDR3 DNA reads TGTGCCAGCAGCCCCTCAATAGGGGGGGAAGAGACCCAGTACTTC. It is translated as CASSPSIGGEETQYF.

This clone was recorded only once. The J gene is TRBJ1-4, the V gene TRBV25-1; D not resolved. This CDR3 comprises 15 residues. Germline CDR1 MGHDK, CDR2 SYGVNS. V was clipped by 3 bases and J by 5 bases, with 13 bases between them. This chain's CDR3 is CASSDPKRVNEKLFF. CDR3 coding DNA: TGTGCCAGCAGTGACCCGAAGAGGGTAAATGAAAAACTGTTTTTT. Full variable domain (outside the CDR3, taken from reference TRBV25-1 and TRBJ1-4): EADIYQTPRYLVIGTGKKITLECSQTMGHDKMYWYQQDPGMELHLIHYSYGVNSTEKGDLSSESTVSRIRTEHFPLTLESARPSHTSQYLCASSDPKRVNEKLFFGSGTQLSVL.

This CDR3 is CASSLGAGRPLHF. As DNA, the CDR3 is TGTGCCAGCAGCTTAGGAGCTGGTCGACCCCTCCACTTT. The V call is TRBV7-2, the J call TRBJ1-6; D remains unclear. Germline V lookup: CDR1 SGHTA, CDR2 FQGNSA. The V end lost 1 base, the J end lost 12 bases, and 10 bases lay between the germline ends. The CDR3 has 13 amino acids.

V is TRBV6-5 and J is TRBJ1-2; 9 bases agree with TRBD1. Germline trimming cut 6 bases from V and 5 bases from J; bases unmatched to any gene: 7. The V gene's germline CDR1 is MNHEY and CDR2 SVGAGI. The CDR3 totals 14 residues. CDR3 sequence reads: CASRLGGTGYGYTF. The CDR3 bases are TGTGCCAGCAGACTGGGGGGGACAGGGTATGGCTACACCTTC.

This clone was seen a few times. V and J are TRBV6-4 and TRBJ1-2; the D gene is possibly TRBD1 (6 bases). The CDR3 length is 13 residues. The V and J ends lost 0 bases and 7 bases respectively, with 9 bases between them. Germline V gene lookup returns CDR1 MRHNA and CDR2 SNTAGT. CDR3 protein: CASSDSRGLGYTF. CDR3 coding DNA: TGTGCCAGCAGTGACTCCAGGGGCCTTGGCTACACCTTC.

The CDR3 DNA is TGTGCCAGCAGCGTAGCACTAGCCCACAATGAGCAGTTCTTC. It translates to CASSVALAHNEQFF. This chain connects TRBV9 to TRBJ2-1; weak D call: TRBD2 (6 bases). Germline CDR1 and CDR2: SGDLS and YYNGEE. Trimming took 0 bases from V and 5 from J, leaving 9 bases between them. The CDR3 consists of 14 residues.

A few counts support this clone. This chain joins TRBV7-9 and TRBJ1-4; no clear D. Germline CDR1 SEHNR, CDR2 FQNEAQ (reference sequence). This CDR3 has 14 residues. Trimming shortened V by 2 bases and J by 7 bases, and 11 bases separated the two germline ends. The CDR3 sequence is CASSLSSGLEKLFF. CDR3 nucleotides: TGTGCCAGCAGCTTATCTTCGGGTCTTGAAAAACTGTTTTTT.

The chain couples TRBV19 to TRBJ2-3; D is unresolved. The V end was cut by 1 base, the J end by 1 base, with 3 bases between. In germline, CDR1 is LNHDA, CDR2 SQIVND (reference sequence). The CDR3 totals 13 residues. The CDR3 protein is CASSIGGTDTQYF. The CDR3 region has the DNA TGTGCCAGTAGTATAGGCGGCACAGATACGCAGTATTTT.

This chain uses TRBV6-1 with TRBJ1-5; TRBD1 matches 8 bases. J gave up 5 bases and V 6 bases, and 9 bases lay outside the gene matches. Germline CDR1 is MNHNS and CDR2 is SASEGT. The CDR3 contains 15 residues. CDR3 nucleotide sequence: TGTGCCAGCAGAGCAGGACAGGGTAAACATCAGCCCCAGCATTTT. Protein product: CASRAGQGKHQPQHF.

In this sample, this clone turned up a few times. V is TRBV30 and J is TRBJ2-2; tentative D call: TRBD1 (5 bases). The germline gives CDR1 GTSNPN, CDR2 SVGIG (reference sequence). V lost 5 bases and J lost 0, with 10 bases in between. The CDR3 consists of 14 residues. CDR3 bases: TGTGCCTGGCAGACAGACGCGAACACCGGGGAGCTGTTTTTT. This translates into CAWQTDANTGELFF.

The J gene is TRBJ1-1, the V gene TRBV6-5, with D possibly TRBD1 on 5 matching bases. The CDR3 covers 15 residues. Germline V gene lookup returns CDR1 MNHEY and CDR2 SVGAGI. The germline V and J ends were trimmed by 2 bases and 1 base, with 11 bases remaining between them. Here the CDR3 DNA reads TGTGCCAGCAGTTACCTTGGACACTCGAACACTGAAGCTTTCTTT. Amino acids: CASSYLGHSNTEAFF.

V and J are TRBV7-9 and TRBJ1-5, with 8 bases fitting TRBD1. The germline V gene encodes CDR1 SEHNR and CDR2 FQNEAQ (reference sequence). This CDR3 spans 18 amino acids. The V and J ends lost 4 bases and 0 bases, in that order; junction bases with no gene match: 11. The CDR3 loop reads CASSSHWGTGDSNQPQHF. DNA of the CDR3: TGTGCCAGCAGCTCGCATTGGGGGACAGGAGATAGCAATCAGCCCCAGCATTTT.

The chain is built from TRBV7-2 and TRBJ1-3; 10 bases map to TRBD1. J was trimmed by 6 bases and V by 3 bases; bases with no gene match: 5. This CDR3 is 15 amino acids long. CDR1 and CDR2 from the germline V gene are SGHTA and FQGNSA. CDR3 DNA sequence: TGTGCCAGCAGCTTCGACAGGGGGCGTGTAAACACCATATATTTT. Amino acid sequence: CASSFDRGRVNTIYF.

The V gene is TRBV9, the J gene TRBJ1-5; the match to TRBD1 covers 8 bases. Germline V gives CDR1 SGDLS, CDR2 YYNGEE. The V segment lost 3 bases and the J segment 5 bases; nucleotides outside the gene matches: 7. The CDR3 is 15 residues long. CDR3 nucleotide sequence: TGTGCCAGCAGCGCTGCTCAGGGGGCGGATCAGCCCCAGCATTTT. Protein product: CASSAAQGADQPQHF.

This chain uses TRBV30 with TRBJ2-7, with 8 bases matching TRBD1. After removal of 8 bases from V and 5 bases from J, the junction contained 5 bases not matched to a gene. CDR1 and CDR2 from the germline V gene are GTSNPN and SVGIG (reference sequence). The CDR3 contains 11 residues. CDR3 loop: CARQGADEQYF. For the CDR3, the DNA is TGTGCCCGCCAGGGGGCGGACGAGCAGTACTTC.

The V and J genes are TRBV5-4 and TRBJ1-2; D uncertain. Germline CDR1 SGHNT, CDR2 YYREEE (reference sequence). This CDR3 has 16 amino acids. Trimming pared 3 bases from V and 3 bases from J, leaving 18 bases between. CDR3 sequence: CASSSRGSGIDYGYTF. CDR3 in DNA: TGTGCCAGCAGCTCACGAGGTTCGGGGATAGACTATGGCTACACCTTC.

This sequence joins TRBV6-5 and TRBJ2-7, with D tentatively TRBD1 (6 bases). This CDR3 comprises 14 residues. Germline V gene sequence: CDR1 MNHEY, CDR2 SVGAGI. Deletions cut 9 bases from V and 2 bases from J, with 17 bases between. Here the CDR3 reads CARIAYGGPYEQYF. The CDR3 nucleotides are TGTGCCAGGATCGCGTATGGGGGCCCCTACGAGCAGTACTTC.

This chain connects TRBV28 to TRBJ1-1; a possible D gene is TRBD1 (5 bases). V was clipped by 4 bases and J by 1 base, with 16 bases between them. In germline, CDR1 is MDHEN, CDR2 SYDVKM. The CDR3 length is 16 residues. CDR3 coding DNA: TGTGCCAGCAGTTCTTGGGGCTACCTATCGAACACTGAAGCTTTCTTT. Its translation: CASSSWGYLSNTEAFF. Full variable domain (missing parts from reference TRBV28 and TRBJ1-1): DVKVTQSSRYLVKRTGEKVFLECVQDMDHENMFWYRQDPGLGLRLIYFSYDVKMKEKGDIPEGYSVSREKKERFSLILESASTNQTSMYLCASSSWGYLSNTEAFFGQGTRLTVV.

This sequence joins TRBV25-1 and TRBJ1-3; D gene unclear. Trimming cost V 1 base and J 5 bases, with 15 bases left between them. Germline assignment: CDR1 MGHDK and CDR2 SYGVNS. This CDR3 contains 16 residues. CDR3 sequence: CASSEFQEASRNTIYF. The DNA for the CDR3 is TGTGCCAGCAGTGAATTCCAGGAGGCCTCCCGAAACACCATATATTTT.

V gene TRBV10-2 combines with J gene TRBJ2-7, with D perhaps matching TRBD2 (6 bases). CDR1 and CDR2 (germline): WSHSY, SAAADI. The ends were cut back, 2 bases at V and 4 bases at J, with 18 bases in the middle. The CDR3 consists of 16 residues. The CDR3 loop is CASSERRGAGSYEQYF. The CDR3 DNA reads TGCGCCAGCAGTGAGCGTAGAGGGGCGGGGAGTTACGAGCAGTACTTC.

This clone was observed a handful of times. This chain links TRBV5-1 with TRBJ1-5; 7 bases are shared with TRBD1. Trimming took 1 base from V and 0 from J; bases not matched to a gene: 1. Germline V gene lookup returns CDR1 SGHRS and CDR2 YFSETQ. The CDR3 sequence is 15 residues long. This chain's CDR3 is CASSLTGASNQPQHF. The CDR3 nucleotides read TGCGCCAGCAGCTTGACAGGGGCTAGCAATCAGCCCCAGCATTTT.

The chain couples TRBV7-2 to TRBJ2-5; 11 bases agree with TRBD2. J was trimmed by 4 bases and V by 4 bases; bases with no gene match: 2. Germline V CDR1 and CDR2: SGHTA, FQGNSA. This CDR3 is built from 14 residues. In DNA form, the CDR3 reads TGTGCCAGCAGCTACGGGACTAGCGGAGAGACCCAGTACTTC. Its protein product is CASSYGTSGETQYF.

V gene TRBV30 combines with J gene TRBJ1-2, with 8 bases fitting TRBD1. Germline-derived CDR1 and CDR2 are GTSNPN and SVGIG (reference sequence). This CDR3 region has 14 residues. The V segment lost 1 base and the J segment 5 bases; nucleotides outside the gene matches: 6. Written as DNA, the CDR3 is TGTGCCTGGAGTGAAAACGACAGGGGTTATGGCTACACCTTC. It translates to CAWSENDRGYGYTF. Supplemented by reference TRBV30 and TRBJ1-2, the full variable domain reads SQTIHQWPATLVQPVGSPLSLECTVEGTSNPNLYWYRQAAGRGLQLLFYSVGIGQISSEVPQNLSASRPQDRQFILSSKKLLLSDSGFYLCAWSENDRGYGYTFGSGTRLTVV.

This clone was picked up a small number of times. V usage is TRBV11-2 and J usage is TRBJ2-3, with D tentatively TRBD2 (5 bases). Germline V gives CDR1 SGHAT, CDR2 FQNNGV. The V end was cut by 4 bases, the J end by 2 bases, with 7 bases between. The CDR3 extends over 13 amino acids. The CDR3 DNA is TGTGCCAGCAGCTCGGACTCCACAGATACGCAGTATTTT. Amino acid sequence: CASSSDSTDTQYF.